The clone carrying this T cell receptor beta chain was seen more than once but under ten times. Its antigen is as yet unknown. Time point defined: patch test 2, 6 weeks after DPC sensitization. Treatment described: therapeutic diphenylcyclopropenone sensitization with weekly scalp DPC. The germline V gene encodes CDR1 MNHEY and CDR2 SVGAGI. The CDR3 consists of 14 residues. V was pared by 6 bases and J by 1 base, with 10 bases between. The entry originates in a study of human T cells and chemical hapten exposure. Via MiXCR, TCRdb re-called the RACE reads, giving one row per CDR3 protein. The data hold 65,000 to 100,000 distinct CDR3 sequences, with approximately 6.6% observed a single time. Findings of the study overall: Sensitizing with DPC caused no change in TCRs above 1 in 1000 frequency.

Source: whole blood, taken in connection with sensitization to the hapten diphenylcyclopropenone (DPC). The clonotype was recovered from a woman between 25 and 40 years old with alopecia areata. Some clones in this sample may be carry-over from other donors' samples. The chain carries TRBV6-5 and TRBJ2-4, with no clear D. CDR3 protein: CASSKQDAKNIQYF. Here the CDR3 DNA reads TGTGCCAGCAGCAAACAAGATGCCAAAAACATTCAGTACTTC.